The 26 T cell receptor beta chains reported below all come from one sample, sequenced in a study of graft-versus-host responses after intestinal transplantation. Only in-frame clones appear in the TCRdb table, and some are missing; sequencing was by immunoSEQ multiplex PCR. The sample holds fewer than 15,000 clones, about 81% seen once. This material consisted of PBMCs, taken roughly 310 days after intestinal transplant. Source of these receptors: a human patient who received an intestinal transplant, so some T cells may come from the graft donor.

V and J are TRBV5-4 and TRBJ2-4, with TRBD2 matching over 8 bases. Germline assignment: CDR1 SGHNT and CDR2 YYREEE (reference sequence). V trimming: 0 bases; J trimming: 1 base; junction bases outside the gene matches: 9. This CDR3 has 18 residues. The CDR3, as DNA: TGTGCCAGCAGCTTGGCTCTAAGCGGGAGAGGTGCCAAAAACATTCAGTACTTC. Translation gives CASSLALSGRGAKNIQYF.

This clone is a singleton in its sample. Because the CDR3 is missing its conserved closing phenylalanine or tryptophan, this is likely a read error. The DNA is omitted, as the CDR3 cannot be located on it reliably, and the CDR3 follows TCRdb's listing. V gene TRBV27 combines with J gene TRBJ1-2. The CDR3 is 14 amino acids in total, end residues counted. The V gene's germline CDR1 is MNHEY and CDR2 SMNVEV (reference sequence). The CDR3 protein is CASSLSGGELRLVL.

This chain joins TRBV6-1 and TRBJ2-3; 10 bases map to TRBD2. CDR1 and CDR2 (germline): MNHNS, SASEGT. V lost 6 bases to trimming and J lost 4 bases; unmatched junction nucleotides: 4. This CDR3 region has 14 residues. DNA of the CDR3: TGTGCCAGCAGGGGACTAGCGTGGCCAGATACGCAGTATTTT. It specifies CASRGLAWPDTQYF.

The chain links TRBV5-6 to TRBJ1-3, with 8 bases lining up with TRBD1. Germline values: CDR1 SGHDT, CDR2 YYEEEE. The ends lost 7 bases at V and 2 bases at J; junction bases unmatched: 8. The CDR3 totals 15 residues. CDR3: CASGDGTGAGNTIYF. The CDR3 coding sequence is TGTGCCAGCGGGGACGGGACAGGCGCTGGAAACACCATATATTTT.

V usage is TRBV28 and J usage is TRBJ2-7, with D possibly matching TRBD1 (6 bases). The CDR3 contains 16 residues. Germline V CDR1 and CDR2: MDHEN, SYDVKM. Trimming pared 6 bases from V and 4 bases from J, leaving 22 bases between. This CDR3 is CASRIAGTKGIYEQYF. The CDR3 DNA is TGTGCCAGCAGGATCGCCGGGACAAAAGGGATTTACGAGCAGTACTTC.

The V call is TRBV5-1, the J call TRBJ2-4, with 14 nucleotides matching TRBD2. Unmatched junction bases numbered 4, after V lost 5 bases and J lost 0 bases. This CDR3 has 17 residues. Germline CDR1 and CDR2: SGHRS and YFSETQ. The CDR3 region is CASRIGLAGGAKNIQYF. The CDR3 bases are TGCGCCAGCAGAATAGGACTAGCGGGAGGAGCCAAAAACATTCAGTACTTC.

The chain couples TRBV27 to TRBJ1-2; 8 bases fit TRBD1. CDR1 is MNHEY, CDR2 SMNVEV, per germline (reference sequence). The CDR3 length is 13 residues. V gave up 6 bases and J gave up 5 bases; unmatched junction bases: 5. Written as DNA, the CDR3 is TGTGCCAGCAGCCAGGGGGCGGAATATGGCTACACCTTC. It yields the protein CASSQGAEYGYTF.

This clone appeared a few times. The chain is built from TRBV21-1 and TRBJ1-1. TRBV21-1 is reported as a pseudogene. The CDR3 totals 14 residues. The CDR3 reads CASRVRFPNTEAFF. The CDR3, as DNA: TGTGCCAGCAGGGTTAGATTTCCTAACACTGAAGCTTTCTTT.

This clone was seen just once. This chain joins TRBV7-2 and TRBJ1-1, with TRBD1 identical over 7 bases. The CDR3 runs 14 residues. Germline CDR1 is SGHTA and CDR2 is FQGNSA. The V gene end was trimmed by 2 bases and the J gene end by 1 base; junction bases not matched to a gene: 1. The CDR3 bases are TGTGCCAGCAGCTTACGGACAGGGAACACTGAAGCTTTCTTT. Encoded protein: CASSLRTGNTEAFF.

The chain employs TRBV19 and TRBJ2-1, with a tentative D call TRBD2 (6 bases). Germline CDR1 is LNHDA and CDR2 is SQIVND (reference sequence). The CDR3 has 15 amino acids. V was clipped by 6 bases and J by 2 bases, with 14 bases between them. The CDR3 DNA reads TGTGCCAGTAGCGTCGAGTGGGGGGCCTACAATGAGCAGTTCTTC. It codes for CASSVEWGAYNEQFF.

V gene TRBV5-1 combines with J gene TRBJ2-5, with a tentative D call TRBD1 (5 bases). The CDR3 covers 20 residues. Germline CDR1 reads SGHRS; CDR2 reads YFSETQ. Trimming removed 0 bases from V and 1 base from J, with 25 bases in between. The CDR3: CASSLEDRSARQISQETQYF. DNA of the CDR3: TGCGCCAGCAGCTTGGAAGACCGATCGGCGCGACAGATTTCCCAAGAGACCCAGTACTTC. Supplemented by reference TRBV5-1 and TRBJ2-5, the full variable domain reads KAGVTQTPRYLIKTRGQQVTLSCSPISGHRSVSWYQQTPGQGLQFLFEYFSETQRNKGNFPGRFSGRQFSNSRSEMNVSTLELGDSALYLCASSLEDRSARQISQETQYFGPGTRLLVL.

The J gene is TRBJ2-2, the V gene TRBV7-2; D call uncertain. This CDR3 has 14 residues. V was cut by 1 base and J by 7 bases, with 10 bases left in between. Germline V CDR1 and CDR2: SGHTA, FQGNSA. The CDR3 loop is CASSLGPGGGELFF. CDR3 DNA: TGTGCCAGCAGCTTAGGGCCGGGCGGCGGGGAGCTGTTTTTT.

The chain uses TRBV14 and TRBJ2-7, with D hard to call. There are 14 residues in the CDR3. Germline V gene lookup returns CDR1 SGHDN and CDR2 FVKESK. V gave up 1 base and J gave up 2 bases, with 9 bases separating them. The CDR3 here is CASSQGIGTYEQYF. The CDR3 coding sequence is TGTGCCAGCAGCCAAGGAATAGGAACCTACGAGCAGTACTTC.

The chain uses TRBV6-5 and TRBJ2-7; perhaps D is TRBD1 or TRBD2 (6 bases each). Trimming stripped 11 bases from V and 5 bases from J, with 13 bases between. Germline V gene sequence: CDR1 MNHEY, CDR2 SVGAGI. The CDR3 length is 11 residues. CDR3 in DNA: TGTGCCTCGGAGGGGGGAAACGAGCAGTACTTC. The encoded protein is CASEGGNEQYF.

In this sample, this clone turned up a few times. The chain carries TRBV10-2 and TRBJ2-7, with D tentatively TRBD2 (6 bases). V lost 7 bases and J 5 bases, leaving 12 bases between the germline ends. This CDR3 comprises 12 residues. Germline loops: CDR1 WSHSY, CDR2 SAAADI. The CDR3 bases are TGCGCCAGCATGAGCGGGCCCGACGAGCAGTACTTC. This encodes CASMSGPDEQYF.

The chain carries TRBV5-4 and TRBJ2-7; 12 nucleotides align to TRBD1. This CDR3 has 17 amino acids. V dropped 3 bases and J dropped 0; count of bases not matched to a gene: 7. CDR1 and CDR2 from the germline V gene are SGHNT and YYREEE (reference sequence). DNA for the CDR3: TGTGCCAGCAGCTCAATTTGGGACAGGGGGCTCTCCTACGAGCAGTACTTC. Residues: CASSSIWDRGLSYEQYF.

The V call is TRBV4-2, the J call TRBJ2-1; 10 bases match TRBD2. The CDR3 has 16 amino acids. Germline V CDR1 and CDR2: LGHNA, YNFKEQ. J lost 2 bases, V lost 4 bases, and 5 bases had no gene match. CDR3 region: CASSPSSGSPYNEQFF. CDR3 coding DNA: TGTGCCAGCAGCCCCTCTAGCGGGAGCCCCTACAATGAGCAGTTCTTC.

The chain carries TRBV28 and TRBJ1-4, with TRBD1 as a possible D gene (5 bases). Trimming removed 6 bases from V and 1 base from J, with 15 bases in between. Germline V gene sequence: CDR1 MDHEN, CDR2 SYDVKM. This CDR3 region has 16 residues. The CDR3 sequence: CASRLIRTGTNEKLFF. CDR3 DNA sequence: TGTGCCAGCAGACTAATTCGAACAGGAACTAATGAAAAACTGTTTTTT.

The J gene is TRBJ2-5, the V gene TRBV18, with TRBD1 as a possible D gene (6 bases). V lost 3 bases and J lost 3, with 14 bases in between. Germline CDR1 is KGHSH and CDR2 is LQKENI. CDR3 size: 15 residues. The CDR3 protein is CASSPTTGSEETQYF. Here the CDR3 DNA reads TGTGCCAGCTCACCGACGACAGGCTCAGAAGAGACCCAGTACTTC.

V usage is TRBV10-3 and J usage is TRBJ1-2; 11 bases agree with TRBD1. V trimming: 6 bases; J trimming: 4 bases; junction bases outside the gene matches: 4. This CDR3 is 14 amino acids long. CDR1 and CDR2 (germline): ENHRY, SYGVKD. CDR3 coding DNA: TGTGCCATCAGCCGGGACAGGGGGTCCTATGGCTACACCTTC. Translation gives CAISRDRGSYGYTF.

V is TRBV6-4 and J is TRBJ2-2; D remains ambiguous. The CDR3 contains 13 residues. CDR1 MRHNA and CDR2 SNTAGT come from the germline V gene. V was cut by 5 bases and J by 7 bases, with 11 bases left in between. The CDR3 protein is CASSPDSSGELFF. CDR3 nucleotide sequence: TGTGCCAGCAGTCCAGATAGTAGCGGGGAGCTGTTTTTT.

The CDR3: CASSYSRGDYGYTF. The CDR3 nucleotides read TGTGCCAGCAGTTACTCGAGAGGGGACTATGGCTACACCTTC. The gene calls are TRBV6-6 and TRBJ1-2; possible D gene TRBD1, 5 bases. CDR1 is MNHNY, CDR2 SVGAGI, per germline (reference sequence). This CDR3 has 14 amino acids. V lost 0 bases and J 3 bases, leaving 8 bases between the germline ends.

This CDR3 reads CASSQDFAGSYNEQFF. CDR3 nucleotides: TGCGCCAGCAGCCAAGATTTTGCGGGTTCCTACAATGAGCAGTTCTTC. The J gene is TRBJ2-1, the V gene TRBV4-3; D might be TRBD2 (5 bases). Trimming shortened V by 0 bases and J by 1 base, and 10 bases separated the two germline ends. Germline V lookup: CDR1 LGHNA, CDR2 YSLEER. This CDR3 has 16 residues.

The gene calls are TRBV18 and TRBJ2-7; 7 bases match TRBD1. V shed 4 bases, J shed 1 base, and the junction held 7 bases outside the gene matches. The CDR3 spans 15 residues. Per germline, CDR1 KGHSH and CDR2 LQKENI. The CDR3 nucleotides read TGTGCCAGCTCACTTGACAGGGCCCCGTCCTACGAGCAGTACTTC. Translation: CASSLDRAPSYEQYF.

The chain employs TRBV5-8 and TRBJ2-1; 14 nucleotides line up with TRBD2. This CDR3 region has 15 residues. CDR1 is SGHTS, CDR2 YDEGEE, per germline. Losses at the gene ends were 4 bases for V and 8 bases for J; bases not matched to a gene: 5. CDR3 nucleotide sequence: TGTGCCAGCAGCCATGGACTAGCGGGAGGAGATGAGCAGTTCTTC. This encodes CASSHGLAGGDEQFF.

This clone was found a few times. CDR3 amino acids: CASGGPNYNEQFF. The CDR3 nucleotides read TGTGCCAGTGGGGGGCCCAATTACAATGAGCAGTTCTTC. The chain recombines TRBV7-3 with TRBJ2-1; D tentatively fits TRBD1 or TRBD2 (6 bases each). Germline V gene data show CDR1 as SGHTA and CDR2 as FQGTGA. Trimming left V 9 bases short and J 4 bases short, with 13 bases between. The CDR3 has 13 residues.